This T cell receptor beta chain is from a study of T and B cells in COVID-19 patients. Whole-study findings and limits: In COVID-19 patients, T cell receptor beta variable and joining gene use was reportedly strongly skewed. Clonality of TRB repertoires was high in active COVID-19; recovery brought above-healthy diversity and richness.

TRB rearrangements were amplified by multiplex PCR with BIOMED2 TRB-A/B primers. TCRdb called the multiplex PCR reads again in MiXCR, with one record for every CDR3 protein. Of approximately 14,000 distinct CDR3 sequences in the sample, 28% were seen once. About this clonotype itself: The antigen is unknown.

Germline assignment: CDR1 WSHSY and CDR2 SAAADI. V gave up 7 bases and J gave up 4 bases; unmatched junction bases: 3. The CDR3 consists of 14 residues. Blood genomic DNA input for TRB amplification was about 240-550 ng. The sequencing input was blood. This clonotype was obtained from a human donor who had recovered from COVID-19. This rearrangement joins TRBV10-2 to TRBJ2-3; 12 bases map to TRBD2. The CDR3 spells CASMPSGRADTQYF. The DNA of the CDR3 is TGCGCCAGCATGCCTAGCGGGAGGGCAGATACGCAGTATTTT.